Described below is a single T cell receptor beta chain sequence and its context. Its antigen is not identified. Germline V gene sequence: CDR1 DFQATT, CDR2 SNEGSKA (reference sequence). V dropped 5 bases and J dropped 6; count of bases not matched to a gene: 13. This CDR3 has 16 residues. The data belong to a study of T cells after yellow fever vaccination. General study points: Weaker overall, the secondary response nonetheless peaked faster (day 5 versus 15).

TCRdb re-derived calls from the 5' RACE reads in MiXCR, one entry per CDR3 protein. The sample gives about 580,000 distinct CDR3 sequences, around 17% of which show up once; 17% is in the top ten. This specimen consisted of PBMCs, obtained less than 6 days after the first yellow fever vaccination. The origin of this receptor is a man between 18 and 35 years old who received the YFV17D yellow fever vaccine. This chain uses TRBV20-1 with TRBJ2-3; 11 bases align to TRBD2. CDR3 sequence reads: CSAPQLAGAYGDTQYF. The CDR3 DNA sequence: TGCAGTGCTCCCCAACTAGCGGGGGCGTACGGGGATACGCAGTATTTT.